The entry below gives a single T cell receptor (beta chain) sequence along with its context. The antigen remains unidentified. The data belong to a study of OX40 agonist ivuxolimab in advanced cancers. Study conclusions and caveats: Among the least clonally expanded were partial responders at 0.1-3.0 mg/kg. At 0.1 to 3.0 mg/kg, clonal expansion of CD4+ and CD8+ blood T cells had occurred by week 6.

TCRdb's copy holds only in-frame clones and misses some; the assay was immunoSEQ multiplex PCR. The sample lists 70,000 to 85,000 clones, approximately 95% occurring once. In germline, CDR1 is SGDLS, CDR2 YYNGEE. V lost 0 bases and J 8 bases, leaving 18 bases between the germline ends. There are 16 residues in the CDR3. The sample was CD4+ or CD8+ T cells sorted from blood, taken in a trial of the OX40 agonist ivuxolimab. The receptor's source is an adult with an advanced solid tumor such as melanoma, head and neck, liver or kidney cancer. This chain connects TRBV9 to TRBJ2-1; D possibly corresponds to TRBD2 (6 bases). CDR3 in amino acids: CASSVGQAVWDYEQFF. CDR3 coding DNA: TGTGCCAGCAGCGTAGGACAAGCGGTCTGGGACTATGAGCAGTTCTTC.